The text below deals with one TCR beta chain. Its antigen is not identified. The germline V and J ends were trimmed by 2 bases and 3 bases, with 10 bases remaining between them. CDR1 SGHRS and CDR2 YFSETQ come from the germline V gene. The CDR3 is made up of 14 amino acids. In the sorted-subset replicate PCRs, 200 ng DNA, 30,000 or so T cell genomes, was used. Here immunoSEQ multiplex PCR was the method, and the copy in TCRdb shows in-frame clones only, minus some. The repertoire has millions of clones, roughly 94% of them found once; the top ten carry about 0.13%. This record belongs to a study of shared clonotypes between healthy human individuals. General study findings and limits: Rarefaction demonstrated incomplete sorted-subset sequencing despite large depth.

Sequencing was carried out using naive CD4+ T cells sorted from blood. Subset of the sample: CD45RA+ positively selected. The sequence was collected from a man between 18 and 29 years old in good health. This chain uses TRBV5-1 with TRBJ2-3; D might be TRBD1 (6 bases). Written as DNA, the CDR3 is TGCGCCAGCAGCTTCGGAACAGGGACAGATACGCAGTATTTT. It yields the protein CASSFGTGTDTQYF.